Included here is one TCR beta chain sequence, with context. What it binds is not known. This sample was taken from a study of post-analysis software for immune sequencing data. Study in general: The study covered relapsing-remitting, secondary progressive and progressive-relapsing courses of multiple sclerosis.

The CDR3 is 16 residues long. In germline, CDR1 is SGHRS, CDR2 YFSETQ. Study findings and constraints: Patients with multiple sclerosis recorded significantly lower normalized Chao1 diversity than controls, the study found. When the samples were clustered directly with F measure, those that had been prepared in the same batch showed strong co-clustering. Patients had higher frequencies than controls of about 5 TRBV segments, including TRBV5-6, TRBV5-1 and TRBV20-1.

Unique molecular identifiers featured in each of the TCR beta cDNA libraries. TCRdb ran MiXCR on the PCR reads and lists one entry per CDR3 protein. The data show more than 350,000 distinct CDR3 sequences, 39% seen once. The source is a girl aged 2 to 9 with multiple sclerosis. Sequencing was carried out using blood. The V gene is TRBV5-1, the J gene TRBJ2-1; 7 bases are shared with TRBD1. The DNA end is a closer match to TRBJ2-7, so the J assignment may be wrong. CDR3 nucleotide sequence: TGCGCCAGCAGCCTGTCCGGGACAGAGCTCTACAATGAGCAGTACTTC. This encodes CASSLSGTELYNEQYF.